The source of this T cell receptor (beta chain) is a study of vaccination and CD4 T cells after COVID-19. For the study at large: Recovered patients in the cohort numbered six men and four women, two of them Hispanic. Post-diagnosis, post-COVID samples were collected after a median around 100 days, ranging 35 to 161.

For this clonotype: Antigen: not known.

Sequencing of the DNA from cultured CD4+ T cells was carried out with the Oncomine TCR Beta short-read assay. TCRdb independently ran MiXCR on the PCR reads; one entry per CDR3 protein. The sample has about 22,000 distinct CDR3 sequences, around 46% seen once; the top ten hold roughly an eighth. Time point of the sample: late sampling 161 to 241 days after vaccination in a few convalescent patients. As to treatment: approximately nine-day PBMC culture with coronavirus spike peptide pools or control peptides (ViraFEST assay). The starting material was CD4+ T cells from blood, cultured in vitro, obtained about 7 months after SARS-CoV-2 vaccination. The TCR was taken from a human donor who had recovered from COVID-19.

The CDR3 DNA follows: TGCGCCAGCAGCCAAGACGCACAGGTGTATAATTCACCCCTCCACTTT. As protein: CASSQDAQVYNSPLHF. The V call is TRBV4-3, the J call TRBJ1-6; possible D gene TRBD1, 5 bases. This CDR3 has 16 residues. Looked up from germline, CDR1 is LGHNA and CDR2 is YSLEER. V was pared by 0 bases and J by 4 bases, with 10 bases between.